This entry is about one TCR beta chain. The sample originates from a study of T cells in Graves' hyperthyroidism and ophthalmopathy. Across the study: Peripheral blood was obtained at initial diagnosis, preceding any treatment.

It was RNA transcripts that yielded the amplified TCR beta CDR3 regions. First-round RT-PCR of the TCR CDR3 relied on the HTBI primer set. Each CDR3 protein is one row after TCRdb ran MiXCR on the multiplex PCR reads. The repertoire includes about 420,000 distinct CDR3 sequences, approximately 13% of them detected once, and around 5.3% sits in the top ten. Trimming removed 2 bases at V and 6 bases at J, with 14 bases between. This CDR3 is built from 15 residues. Germline loops: CDR1 KGHDR, CDR2 SFDVKD. No ophthalmopathy progression within 18 months constituted stable Graves' hyperthyroidism. Patients were aged 18 to 65, had disease duration under 2 months, and had newly diagnosed hyperthyroidism. Any patient presenting with uncontrolled infection, other autoimmune disease, pregnancy or lactation was left out.

Sequencing was carried out using blood. The chain carries TRBV24-1 and TRBJ2-3; D may be TRBD2 (5 bases). The TCR sequence derives from a woman between 18 and 29 years old with Graves' hyperthyroidism. The CDR3 here is CATSDSRRATDTQYF. The CDR3 DNA reads as TGTGCCACCAGTGATTCTCGGCGGGCGACCGATACGCAGTATTTT.